This entry describes one TCR beta chain. These data originate in a study of T cell changes during pregnancy in multiple sclerosis. V lost 4 bases and J 0 bases, leaving 7 bases between the germline ends. Germline V CDR1 and CDR2: KGHSH, LQKENI. This CDR3 is built from 14 residues. Clones were sequenced by immunoSEQ multiplex PCR, and TCRdb holds only the in-frame ones, with some missing. The sample lists about 35,000 clones, roughly 90% occurring once. Specimen: CD4+ T cells from peripheral blood mononuclear cells, collected in the second trimester of pregnancy. This receptor was identified in a female donor with multiple sclerosis, enrolled in a pregnancy study. The rearrangement links TRBV18 to TRBJ2-1; D unclear. CDR3 loop: CASSLTTSYNEQFF. DNA for the CDR3: TGTGCCAGCTCACTCACTACCTCCTACAATGAGCAGTTCTTC.